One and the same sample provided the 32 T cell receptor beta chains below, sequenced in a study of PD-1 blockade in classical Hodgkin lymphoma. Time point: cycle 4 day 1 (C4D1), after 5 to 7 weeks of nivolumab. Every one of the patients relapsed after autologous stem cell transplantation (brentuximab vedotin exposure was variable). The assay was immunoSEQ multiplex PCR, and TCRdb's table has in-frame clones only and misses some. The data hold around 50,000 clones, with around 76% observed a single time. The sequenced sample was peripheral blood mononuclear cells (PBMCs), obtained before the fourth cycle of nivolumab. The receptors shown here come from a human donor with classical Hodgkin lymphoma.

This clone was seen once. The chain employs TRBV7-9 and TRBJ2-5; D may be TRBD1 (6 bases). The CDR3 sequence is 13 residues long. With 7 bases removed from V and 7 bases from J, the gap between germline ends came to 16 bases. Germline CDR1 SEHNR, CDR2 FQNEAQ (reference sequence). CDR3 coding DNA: TGTGCCAGCACCTTCACGACAGGCGGGACCCAGTACTTC. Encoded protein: CASTFTTGGTQYF.

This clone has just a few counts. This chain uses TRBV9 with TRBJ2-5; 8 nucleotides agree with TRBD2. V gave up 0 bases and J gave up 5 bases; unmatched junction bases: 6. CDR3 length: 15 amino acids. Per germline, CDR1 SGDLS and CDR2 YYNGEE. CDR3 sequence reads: CASSVDLAGWETQYF. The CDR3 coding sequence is TGTGCCAGCAGCGTAGATCTAGCGGGCTGGGAGACCCAGTACTTC.

The CDR3 protein is CASKPGLAGAETQYF. CDR3 nucleotides: TGTGCCAGTAAGCCAGGACTAGCGGGAGCAGAGACCCAGTACTTC. This sequence joins TRBV19 and TRBJ2-5; 13 nucleotides agree with TRBD2. The germline V gene encodes CDR1 LNHDA and CDR2 SQIVND (reference sequence). This CDR3 has 15 residues. V dropped 7 bases and J dropped 4; count of bases not matched to a gene: 6.

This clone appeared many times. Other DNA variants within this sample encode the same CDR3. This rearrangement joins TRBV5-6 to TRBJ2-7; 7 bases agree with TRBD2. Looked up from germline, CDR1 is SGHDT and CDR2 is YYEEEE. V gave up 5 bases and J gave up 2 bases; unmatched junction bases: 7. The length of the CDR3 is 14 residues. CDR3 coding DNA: TGTGCCAGCAGTATTTCCGGGAGGACCTACGAGCAGTACTTC. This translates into CASSISGRTYEQYF.

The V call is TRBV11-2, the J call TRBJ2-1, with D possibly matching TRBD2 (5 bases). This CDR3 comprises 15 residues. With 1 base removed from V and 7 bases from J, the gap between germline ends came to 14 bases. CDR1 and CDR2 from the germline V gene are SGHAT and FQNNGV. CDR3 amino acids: CASSLVFLAMNEQFF. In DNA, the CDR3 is TGTGCCAGCAGCTTAGTTTTCCTAGCAATGAATGAGCAGTTCTTC.

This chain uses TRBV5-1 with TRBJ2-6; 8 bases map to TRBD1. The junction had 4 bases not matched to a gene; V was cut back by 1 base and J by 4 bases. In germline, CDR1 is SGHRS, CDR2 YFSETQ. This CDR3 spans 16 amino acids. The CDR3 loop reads CASSLQGAEGANVLTF. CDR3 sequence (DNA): TGCGCCAGCAGCTTGCAGGGGGCGGAAGGGGCCAACGTCCTGACTTTC.

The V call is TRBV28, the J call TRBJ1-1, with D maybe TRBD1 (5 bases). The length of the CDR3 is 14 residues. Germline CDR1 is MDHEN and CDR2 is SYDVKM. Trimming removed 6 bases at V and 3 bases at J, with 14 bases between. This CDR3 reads CASSIRDWYTEAFF. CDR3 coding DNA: TGTGCCAGCAGCATACGGGACTGGTACACTGAAGCTTTCTTT.

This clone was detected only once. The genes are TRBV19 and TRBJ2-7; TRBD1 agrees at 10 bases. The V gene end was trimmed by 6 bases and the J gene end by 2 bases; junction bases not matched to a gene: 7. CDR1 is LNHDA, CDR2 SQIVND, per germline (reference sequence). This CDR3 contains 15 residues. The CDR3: CASRWRTGGPYEQYF. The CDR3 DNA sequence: TGTGCCAGTAGGTGGCGGACAGGGGGTCCCTACGAGCAGTACTTC. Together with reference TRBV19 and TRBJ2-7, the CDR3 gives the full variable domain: DGGITQSPKYLFRKEGQNVTLSCEQNLNHDAMYWYRQDPGQGLRLIYYSQIVNDFQKGDIAEGYSVSREKKESFPLTVTSAQKNPTAFYLCASRWRTGGPYEQYFGPGTRLTVT.

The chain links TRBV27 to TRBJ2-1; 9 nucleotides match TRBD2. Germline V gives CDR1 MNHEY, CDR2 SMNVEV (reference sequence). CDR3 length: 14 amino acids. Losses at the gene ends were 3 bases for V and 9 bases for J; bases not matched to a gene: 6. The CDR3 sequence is CASSFQREEFEQFF. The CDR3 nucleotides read TGTGCCAGCAGTTTCCAGCGGGAGGAGTTTGAGCAGTTCTTC.

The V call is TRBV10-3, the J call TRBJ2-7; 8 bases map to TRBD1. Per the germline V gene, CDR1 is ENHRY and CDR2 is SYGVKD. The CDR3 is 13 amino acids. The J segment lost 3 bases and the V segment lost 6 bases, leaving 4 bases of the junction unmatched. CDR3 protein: CAIRQGVDYEQYF. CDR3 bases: TGTGCCATCAGACAGGGGGTAGACTACGAGCAGTACTTC.

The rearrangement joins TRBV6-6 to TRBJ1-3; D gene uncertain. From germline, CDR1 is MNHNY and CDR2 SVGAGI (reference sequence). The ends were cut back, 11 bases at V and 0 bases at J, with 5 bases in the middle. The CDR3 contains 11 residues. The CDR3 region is CAAYSGNTIYF. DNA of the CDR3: TGTGCCGCCTACTCTGGAAACACCATATATTTT.

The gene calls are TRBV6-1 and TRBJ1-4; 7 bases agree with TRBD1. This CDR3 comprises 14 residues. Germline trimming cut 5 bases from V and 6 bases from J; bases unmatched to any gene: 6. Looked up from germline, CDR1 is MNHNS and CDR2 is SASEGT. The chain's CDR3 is CASSQGGDYEKLFF. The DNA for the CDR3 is TGTGCCAGCAGTCAAGGGGGCGACTATGAAAAACTGTTTTTT.

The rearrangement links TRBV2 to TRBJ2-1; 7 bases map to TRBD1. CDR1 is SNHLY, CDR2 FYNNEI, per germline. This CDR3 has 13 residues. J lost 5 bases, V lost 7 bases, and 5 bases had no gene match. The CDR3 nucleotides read TGTGCCAGCATCCCGGACAGGCACAATGAGCAGTTCTTC. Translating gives CASIPDRHNEQFF.

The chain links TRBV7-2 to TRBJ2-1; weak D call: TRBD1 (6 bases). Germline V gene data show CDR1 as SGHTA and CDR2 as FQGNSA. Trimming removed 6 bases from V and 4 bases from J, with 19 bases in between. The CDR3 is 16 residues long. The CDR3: CASSYTGGGMYNEQFF. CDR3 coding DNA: TGTGCCAGCAGTTATACTGGGGGCGGAATGTACAATGAGCAGTTCTTC.

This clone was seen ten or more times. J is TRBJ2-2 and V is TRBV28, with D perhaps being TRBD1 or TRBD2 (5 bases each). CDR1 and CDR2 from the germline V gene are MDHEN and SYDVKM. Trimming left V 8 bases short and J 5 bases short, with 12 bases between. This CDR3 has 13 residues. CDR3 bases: TGTGCCAGCTGCGTTGGGGGAACCGGGGAGCTGTTTTTT. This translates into CASCVGGTGELFF.

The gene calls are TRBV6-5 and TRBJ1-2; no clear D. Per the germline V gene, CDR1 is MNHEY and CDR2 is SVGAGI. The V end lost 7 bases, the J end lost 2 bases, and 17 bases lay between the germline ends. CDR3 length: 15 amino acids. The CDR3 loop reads CASTNRVPGNYGYTF. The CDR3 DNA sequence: TGTGCCAGCACGAATAGGGTCCCAGGAAACTATGGCTACACCTTC.

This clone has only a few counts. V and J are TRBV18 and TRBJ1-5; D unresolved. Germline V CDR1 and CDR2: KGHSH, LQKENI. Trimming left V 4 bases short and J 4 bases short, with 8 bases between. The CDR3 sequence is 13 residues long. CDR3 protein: CASSLDWNQPQHF. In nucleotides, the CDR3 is TGTGCCAGCTCACTGGACTGGAATCAGCCCCAGCATTTT.

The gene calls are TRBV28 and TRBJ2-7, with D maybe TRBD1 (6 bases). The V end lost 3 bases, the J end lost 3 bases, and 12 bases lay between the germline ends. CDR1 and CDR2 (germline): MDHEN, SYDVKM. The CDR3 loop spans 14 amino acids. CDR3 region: CASSLAGAFYEQYF. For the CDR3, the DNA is TGTGCCAGCAGTTTGGCAGGGGCGTTCTACGAGCAGTACTTC. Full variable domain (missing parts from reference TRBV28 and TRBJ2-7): DVKVTQSSRYLVKRTGEKVFLECVQDMDHENMFWYRQDPGLGLRLIYFSYDVKMKEKGDIPEGYSVSREKKERFSLILESASTNQTSMYLCASSLAGAFYEQYFGPGTRLTVT.

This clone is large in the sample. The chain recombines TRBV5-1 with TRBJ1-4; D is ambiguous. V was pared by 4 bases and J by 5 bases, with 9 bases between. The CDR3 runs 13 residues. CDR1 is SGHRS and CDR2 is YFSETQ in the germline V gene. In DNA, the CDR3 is TGCGCCAGCAGCGGACGGAAGAATGAAAAACTGTTTTTT. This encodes CASSGRKNEKLFF.

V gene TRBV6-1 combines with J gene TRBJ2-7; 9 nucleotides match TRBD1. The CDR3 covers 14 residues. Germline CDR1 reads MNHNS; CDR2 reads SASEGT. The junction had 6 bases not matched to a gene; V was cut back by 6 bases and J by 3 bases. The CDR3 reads CASSGTGRGYEQYF. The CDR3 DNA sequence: TGTGCCAGCAGCGGGACAGGGAGGGGCTACGAGCAGTACTTC.

The CDR3 loop is CASSPGPNEKLFF. The CDR3 DNA sequence: TGTGCCAGCAGTCCCGGGCCCAATGAAAAACTGTTTTTT. The V gene is TRBV28, the J gene TRBJ1-4; unclear D gene. This CDR3 is 13 amino acids long. Trimming shortened V by 5 bases and J by 5 bases, and 9 bases separated the two germline ends. CDR1 MDHEN and CDR2 SYDVKM come from the germline V gene.

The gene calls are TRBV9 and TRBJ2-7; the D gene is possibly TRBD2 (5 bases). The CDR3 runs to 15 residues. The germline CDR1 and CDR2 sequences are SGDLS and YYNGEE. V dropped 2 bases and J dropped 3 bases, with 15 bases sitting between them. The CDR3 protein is CASSVGSSMDYEQYF. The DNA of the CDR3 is TGTGCCAGCAGCGTGGGGAGTAGCATGGACTACGAGCAGTACTTC.

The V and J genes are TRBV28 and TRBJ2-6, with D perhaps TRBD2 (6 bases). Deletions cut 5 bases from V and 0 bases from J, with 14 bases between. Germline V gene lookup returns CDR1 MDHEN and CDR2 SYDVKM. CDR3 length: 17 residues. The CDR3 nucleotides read TGTGCCAGCAGTCCCTTAGGCGGGGTCTCTGGGGCCAACGTCCTGACTTTC. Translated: CASSPLGGVSGANVLTF. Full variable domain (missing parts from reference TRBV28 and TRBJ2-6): DVKVTQSSRYLVKRTGEKVFLECVQDMDHENMFWYRQDPGLGLRLIYFSYDVKMKEKGDIPEGYSVSREKKERFSLILESASTNQTSMYLCASSPLGGVSGANVLTFGAGSRLTVL.

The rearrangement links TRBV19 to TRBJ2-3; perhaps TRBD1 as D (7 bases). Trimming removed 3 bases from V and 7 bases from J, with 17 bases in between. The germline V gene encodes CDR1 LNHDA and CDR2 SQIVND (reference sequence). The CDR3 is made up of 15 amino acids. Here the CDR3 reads CASSMEGQSSNTQYF. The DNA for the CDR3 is TGTGCCAGTAGTATGGAGGGACAGTCTTCGAATACGCAGTATTTT.

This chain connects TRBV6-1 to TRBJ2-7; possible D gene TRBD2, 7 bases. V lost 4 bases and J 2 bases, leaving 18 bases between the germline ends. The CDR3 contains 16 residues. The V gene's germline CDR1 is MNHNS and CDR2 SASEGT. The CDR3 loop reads CASSVGGGFLTYEQYF. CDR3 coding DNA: TGTGCCAGCAGTGTTGGGGGGGGCTTCCTCACCTACGAGCAGTACTTC.

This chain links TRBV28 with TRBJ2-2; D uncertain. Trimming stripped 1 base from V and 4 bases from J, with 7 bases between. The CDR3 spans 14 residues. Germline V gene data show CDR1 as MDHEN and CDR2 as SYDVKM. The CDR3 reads CASSLSFGTGELFF. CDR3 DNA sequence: TGTGCCAGCAGTTTATCTTTTGGCACCGGGGAGCTGTTTTTT.

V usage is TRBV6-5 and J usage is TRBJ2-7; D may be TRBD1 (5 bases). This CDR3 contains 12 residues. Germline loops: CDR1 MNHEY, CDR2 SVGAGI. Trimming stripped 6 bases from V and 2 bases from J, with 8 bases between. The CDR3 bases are TGTGCCAGCAGACAGGTCGCCTACGAGCAGTACTTC. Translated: CASRQVAYEQYF.

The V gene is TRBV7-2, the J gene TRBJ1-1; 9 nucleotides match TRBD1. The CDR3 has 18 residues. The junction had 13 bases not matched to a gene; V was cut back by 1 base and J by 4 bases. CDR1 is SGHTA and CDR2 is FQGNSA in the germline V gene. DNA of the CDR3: TGTGCCAGCAGCTTAGTTTTTTGGACAGGGGCATGGGGCACTGAAGCTTTCTTT. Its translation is CASSLVFWTGAWGTEAFF.

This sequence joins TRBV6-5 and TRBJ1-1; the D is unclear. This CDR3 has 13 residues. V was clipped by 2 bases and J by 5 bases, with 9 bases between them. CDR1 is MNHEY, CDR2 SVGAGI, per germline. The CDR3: CASSYARSTEAFF. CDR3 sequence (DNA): TGTGCCAGCAGTTACGCTCGCTCGACTGAAGCTTTCTTT.

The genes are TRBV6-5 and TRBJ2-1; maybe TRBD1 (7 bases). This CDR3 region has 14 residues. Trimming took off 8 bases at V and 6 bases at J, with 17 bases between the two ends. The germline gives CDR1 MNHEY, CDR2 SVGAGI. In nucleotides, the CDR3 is TGTGCCAGCGGGAGAGGGGGCGGGACCAATGAGCAGTTCTTC. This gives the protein CASGRGGGTNEQFF.

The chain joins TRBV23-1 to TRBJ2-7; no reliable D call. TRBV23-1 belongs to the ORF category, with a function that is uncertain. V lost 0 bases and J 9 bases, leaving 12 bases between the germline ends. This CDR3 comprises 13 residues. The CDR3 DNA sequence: TGCGCCAGCAGTCAATCGACACACGCAGGGCAGTACTTC. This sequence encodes CASSQSTHAGQYF.

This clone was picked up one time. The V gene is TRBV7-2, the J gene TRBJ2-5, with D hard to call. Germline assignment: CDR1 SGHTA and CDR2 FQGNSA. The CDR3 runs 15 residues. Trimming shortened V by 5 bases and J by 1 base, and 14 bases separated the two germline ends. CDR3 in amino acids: CASSALAAGQETQYF. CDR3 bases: TGTGCCAGCAGCGCCCTCGCGGCAGGCCAAGAGACCCAGTACTTC.